The sequence of this T cell receptor (beta chain) was determined in a study of CXCR3-negative and CXCR3-positive naive CD8 T cells. Whole-study context: About 140 million TRB reads were obtained in total, which works out to about 1.5 +/- 0.3 million per library. Findings of the study overall: TRBV-TRBJ usage matched between naive CXCR3-negative and CXCR3-positive cells but not between memory cells. High diversity, comparable across both naive subsets, contrasted with much lower diversity in memory CD8+ cells. TRB CDR3 hydrophobicity was greater in CXCR3-positive naive cells than in CXCR3-negative naive cells.

Frequency places this clonotype as medium-sized. Its antigen is not known. This CDR3 has 11 amino acids. Germline V lookup: CDR1 SQVTM, CDR2 ANQGSEA. The libraries of TRB cDNA were prepared using 5' RACE with UMI labels. TCRdb re-analyzed the 5' RACE reads; it lists each CDR3 protein once, without DNA. The listing records 140,000 to 150,000 distinct CDR3 sequences. The receptor's source is a human donor in good health. Some clones in this sample may be carry-over from other donors' samples. The sample was naive CXCR3+ CD8+ T cells from blood. Subset of the sample: CD45RO-CCR7+CD27+CD95- naive CD8+ T cells expressing CXCR3 (TNR3+). The chain is built from TRBV29-1 and TRBJ2-1; the D call of TRBD2 rests on TCRdb alone, since no DNA is present to check it. CDR3 in amino acids: CSATSANEQFF.